The 14 T cell receptor beta chains below come from one sample, sequenced in a study of blood T cell repertoires in COVID-19 (dated by TCRdb to the early 2020s). The method was the immunoSEQ multiplex PCR assay. This immuneACCESS table, as held by TCRdb, lists in-frame sequences with V and J called but not all clones. Of the missing ones, under half trace to an unresolved V gene in checked studies; the others have no known cause. The sample table lists 200,000 or so clones, around 85% of them with a count of one. The ten top clones hold 2.1% of the sample. Sequencing was performed on peripheral blood. These receptors all come from a man aged 70 or older with active or convalescent COVID-19.

The V and J genes are TRBV11-2 and TRBJ2-1; 10 bases fit TRBD2. The V and J ends lost 1 base and 10 bases, in that order; junction bases with no gene match: 7. The CDR3 sequence is 15 residues long. Germline values: CDR1 SGHAT, CDR2 FQNNGV. The CDR3 protein is CASSLGTSGAREQFF. As DNA, the CDR3 is TGTGCCAGCAGCTTAGGGACTAGCGGAGCAAGAGAGCAGTTCTTC.

The chain combines TRBV7-2 with TRBJ1-6, with D possibly TRBD1 on 5 matching bases. The CDR3 sequence is 13 residues long. V was cut by 1 base and J by 12 bases, with 10 bases left in between. In germline, CDR1 is SGHTA, CDR2 FQGNSA. CDR3 amino acids: CASSLGTTLPLHF. CDR3 DNA sequence: TGTGCCAGCAGCTTAGGGACAACCTTACCCCTCCACTTT.

This sequence joins TRBV7-2 and TRBJ2-1, with 14 bases identical to TRBD2. Looked up from germline, CDR1 is SGHTA and CDR2 is FQGNSA. Unmatched junction bases numbered 9, after V lost 5 bases and J lost 0 bases. The CDR3 spans 19 residues. CDR3 protein: CASSPAGLAGARSYNEQFF. CDR3 nucleotides: TGTGCCAGCAGCCCAGCGGGACTAGCGGGGGCCCGCTCCTACAATGAGCAGTTCTTC.

CDR3 loop: CASSPQRDTAGELFF. The CDR3 DNA reads as TGTGCCAGCAGCCCTCAGCGTGATACGGCCGGGGAGCTGTTTTTT. The chain employs TRBV11-2 and TRBJ2-2; no definite D call. The germline V and J ends were trimmed by 5 bases and 6 bases, with 16 bases remaining between them. This CDR3 spans 15 amino acids. Germline V gene data show CDR1 as SGHAT and CDR2 as FQNNGV.

The rearrangement uses TRBV4-1 and TRBJ2-3, with D unclear. CDR1 is MGHRA, CDR2 YSYEKL, per germline. This CDR3 spans 16 amino acids. The V gene lost 0 bases and the J gene lost 4 bases, with 14 bases spanning the gap. The CDR3 DNA follows: TGCGCCAGCAGCCAAGATGCGGCCTCCCGGGCAGATACGCAGTATTTT. Translated: CASSQDAASRADTQYF.

This clone was seen just once. The chain joins TRBV30 to TRBJ1-1; D not resolved. Trimming pared 2 bases from V and 5 bases from J, leaving 9 bases between. The germline V gene encodes CDR1 GTSNPN and CDR2 SVGIG (reference sequence). There are 12 residues in the CDR3. As DNA, the CDR3 is TGTGCCTGGAGTCGGTCCGTGACTGAAGCTTTCTTT. Protein: CAWSRSVTEAFF.

This clone was detected once. This chain joins TRBV18 and TRBJ2-3; 7 nucleotides match TRBD2. Germline V gene lookup returns CDR1 KGHSH and CDR2 LQKENI. V was clipped by 3 bases and J by 4 bases; unmatched bases: 4. There are 14 residues in the CDR3. CDR3 nucleotide sequence: TGTGCCAGCTCACCTACTAGCGTACCAGATACGCAGTATTTT. Translated: CASSPTSVPDTQYF.

Notes on this clone: The sample contains more than one DNA sequence encoding this CDR3. V is TRBV6-5 and J is TRBJ1-5, with 7 bases fitting TRBD1. The CDR3 is made up of 13 amino acids. In germline, CDR1 is MNHEY, CDR2 SVGAGI. Germline trimming cut 6 bases from V and 3 bases from J; bases unmatched to any gene: 2. CDR3 residues: CASSDRDNQPQHF. In DNA form, the CDR3 reads TGTGCCAGCAGCGACAGGGACAATCAGCCCCAGCATTTT.

The chain combines TRBV7-2 with TRBJ2-7, with D possibly matching TRBD1 (6 bases). This CDR3 is 13 amino acids long. Germline assignment: CDR1 SGHTA and CDR2 FQGNSA. With 3 bases removed from V and 2 bases from J, the gap between germline ends came to 8 bases. The CDR3 reads CASSFNRAYEQYF. Here the CDR3 DNA reads TGTGCCAGCAGCTTCAACAGGGCCTACGAGCAGTACTTC.

Only a few counts were recorded for this clone. The chain carries TRBV5-4 and TRBJ2-7; possible D gene TRBD2, 5 bases. This CDR3 is built from 16 residues. The V gene lost 3 bases and the J gene lost 6 bases, with 22 bases spanning the gap. Germline CDR1 SGHNT, CDR2 YYREEE (reference sequence). The CDR3 loop is CASSSALGSGNSEQYF. CDR3 DNA: TGTGCCAGCAGCTCGGCCTTGGGGTCGGGGAACAGCGAGCAGTACTTC.

This chain connects TRBV28 to TRBJ1-1, with 7 bases lining up with TRBD1. Trimming at V came to 10 bases and at J to 6 bases, leaving 11 bases not matched to a gene. Germline V gene lookup returns CDR1 MDHEN and CDR2 SYDVKM. This CDR3 is built from 13 residues. CDR3 in amino acids: CATKRQGRAEAFF. CDR3 bases: TGTGCCACCAAGAGACAGGGTCGGGCTGAAGCTTTCTTT.

This chain links TRBV10-2 with TRBJ1-2, with a tentative D call TRBD1 (5 bases). The CDR3 length is 14 residues. V was cut by 0 bases and J by 8 bases, with 13 bases left in between. Germline-derived CDR1 and CDR2 are WSHSY and SAAADI. In DNA, the CDR3 is TGCGCCAGCAGTGAGTCGGTGGGGCATTCGGGCTACACCTTC. Its protein is CASSESVGHSGYTF.

This clone has just one count. J is TRBJ1-6 and V is TRBV10-3; 7 bases map to TRBD1. Losses at the gene ends were 8 bases for V and 5 bases for J; bases not matched to a gene: 0. This CDR3 is 12 amino acids long. Germline-derived CDR1 and CDR2 are ENHRY and SYGVKD. The CDR3 reads CAIGTDNSPLHF. The CDR3 DNA sequence: TGTGCCATCGGGACAGATAATTCACCCCTCCACTTT.

The V and J genes are TRBV30 and TRBJ2-7; maybe TRBD2 (6 bases). The CDR3 spans 14 residues. Trimming cost V 2 bases and J 8 bases, with 19 bases left between them. Germline-derived CDR1 and CDR2 are GTSNPN and SVGIG (reference sequence). The CDR3 reads CAWSTGEVGLKQYF. The CDR3 DNA follows: TGTGCCTGGAGTACCGGGGAGGTGGGTCTCAAGCAGTACTTC.